This record looks at one T cell receptor (beta chain) sequence and its context. This clonotype was seen ten or more times. Its antigen is currently not known. No qualities accompany the bases; no much larger clone lies one base away. This record comes from a study of T cells in Graves' hyperthyroidism and ophthalmopathy (dated by TCRdb to 2018 to 2020). Regarding the research as a whole: Peripheral blood samples were taken at the time of initial diagnosis, prior to any treatment. The paper reports TCR Vbeta CDR3 sequencing of more than 120 peripheral blood samples: 43 ophthalmopathy, under 85 hyperthyroidism and approximately 17 progressor patients. Prospective prediction of ophthalmopathy was tested in an independent validation cohort consisting of 18 to 20 hyperthyroidism patients and some 17 patients who later progressed to ophthalmopathy. After blood sampling, hyperthyroidism patients were treated with methimazole at a starting dose of 30 mg daily, and ophthalmopathy patients were treated with high-dose intravenous methylprednisolone. For training and testing, the roughly 93 patients in the discovery cohort were randomly divided in a 7:3 ratio. To identify distinguishing TCR V-J signatures, a discovery cohort of about 95 patients was used, comprising 43 with Graves' ophthalmopathy and under 60 with stable Graves' hyperthyroidism. The study also compared thyroid tissue and blood T-cell repertoires from five or six Graves' hyperthyroidism patients.

Amplification of TCR beta CDR3 regions was carried out from RNA transcripts. The first round of RT-PCR for the TCR CDR3 was performed with the HTBI primer set and the Qiagen OneStep RT-PCR kit. A second multiplex PCR round built the libraries, followed by size selection and purification. Libraries were sequenced paired-end with 100 bp reads on an Illumina HiSeq2000. The study's own analysis went as follows. SOAPnuke was used to process the raw data, throwing out any read that contained adapters or uncalled bases, had a mean Phred below 15, or lacked an exact constant-primer or identifier match. COPE v1.2.5 was used to merge the high-quality paired reads, and each unique nucleotide sequence was defined as a clonotype. MiTCR v1.1 was used to align clonotypes to the IMGT TRBV, TRBD and TRBJ reference segments. Analysis was restricted to V-J combinations with a frequency above 0.0001, which covered roughly 99% of repertoires. A TCS score was defined as the ratio of F50 (clonal expansion) to E x V (chaos), with BLOSUM62-based TCRdist applied between CDR3 peptides within each V-J. Welch's t-statistics and random forest reduced fewer than 600 V-J features to 10 to 15, which were used in a naive Bayes classifier (R e1071). Starting from the raw public reads, TCRdb applied fastp trimming at Q25, assembled clones with MiXCR and retained in-frame beta chains. Entries that share a CDR3 protein sequence are merged under the most common genes and DNA. TCRdb, not the original authors, processed these V and J calls. Across this sample there are around 250,000 distinct CDR3 sequences, with roughly 15% seen only once. Less than 15% of the sample comes from the top ten.

CDR3 length: 14 amino acids, cysteine to phenylalanine. Left in the record is the CDR3 DNA by itself, 42 bases read in frame from the first base. Per the germline V gene, WSHSY is the CDR1 and SAAADI is the CDR2. Trimming removed 6 bases from V and 10 bases from J; the gene matches leave 5 bases unexplained. What the authors observed across the whole study: Most expanded thyroid clonotypes (frequency above 0.001) were also found in blood, which suggests that blood repertoires may mirror thyroid immune responses. A model built on a 13 V-J signature distinguished ophthalmopathy from stable hyperthyroidism, reaching roughly 88% sensitivity and under 84% specificity in cross-validation and 80%/75% in testing. In validation, the model predicted progression to ophthalmopathy a median of around 6.5 months before onset, with over 55% sensitivity and roughly 79% specificity. No statistical method was used to fix the sample size in advance, and group allocation was not hidden from the investigators.

Hyperthyroidism patients were aged 18 to 65 years and newly diagnosed, with disease duration of less than 2 months. Exclusion was applied to patients with uncontrolled infections, other autoimmune diseases, pregnancy or lactation. Clinical symptoms, serum thyroxine and TRAb, thyroid ultrasound, and orbital computed tomography formed the basis for the diagnoses. For progressor patients, blood was drawn at the first diagnosis of hyperthyroidism, before any ophthalmopathy symptoms had appeared. PBMCs were isolated from more than 8 ml of fresh peripheral blood by Ficoll-Paque density gradient centrifugation. Patients classed as progressors first received a Graves' hyperthyroidism diagnosis and then went on to develop ophthalmopathy during follow-up. Total RNA was extracted with Trizol reagent, and quality was checked on an Agilent 2100 Bioanalyzer.

The receptor was isolated from a woman between 40 and 50 years old with Graves' hyperthyroidism that later progressed to Graves' ophthalmopathy. The chain joins TRBV10-2 to TRBJ2-1; TRBD2 agrees with 14 junctional bases. Sample: blood. The DNA reads TGCGCCAGCAGGGAGGGGACTAGCGGGAGCGAGCAGTTCTTC. Its translation is CASREGTSGSEQFF.